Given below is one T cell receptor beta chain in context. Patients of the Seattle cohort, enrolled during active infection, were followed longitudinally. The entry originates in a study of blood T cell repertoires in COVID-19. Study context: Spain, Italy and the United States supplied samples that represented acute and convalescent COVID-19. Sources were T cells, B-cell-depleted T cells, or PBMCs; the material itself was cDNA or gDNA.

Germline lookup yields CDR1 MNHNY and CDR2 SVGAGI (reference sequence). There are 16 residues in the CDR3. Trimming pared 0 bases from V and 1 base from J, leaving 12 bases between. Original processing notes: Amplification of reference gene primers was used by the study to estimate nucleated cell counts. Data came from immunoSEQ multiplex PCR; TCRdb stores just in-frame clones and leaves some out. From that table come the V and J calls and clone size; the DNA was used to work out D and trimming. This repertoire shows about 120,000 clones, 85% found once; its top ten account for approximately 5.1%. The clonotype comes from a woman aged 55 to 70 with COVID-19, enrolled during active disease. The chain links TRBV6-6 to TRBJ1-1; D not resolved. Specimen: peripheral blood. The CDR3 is CASSYSAREPNTEAFF. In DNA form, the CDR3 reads TGTGCCAGCAGTTACTCGGCGCGGGAACCGAACACTGAAGCTTTCTTT.